Following are 3 T cell receptor beta chains from one sample sequenced in a study of blood T cell repertoires in COVID-19. Here immunoSEQ multiplex PCR was the method, and the copy in TCRdb shows in-frame clones only, minus some. This sample has 97,000 or so clones, with 90% found just once. Sequenced material: peripheral blood. These receptor sequences come from a man in his fifties or sixties with acute or convalescent COVID-19.

The genes are TRBV10-1 and TRBJ1-3; TRBD1 might be the D (5 bases). The length of the CDR3 is 18 residues. Trimming removed 0 bases at V and 0 bases at J, with 15 bases between. Germline V gene lookup returns CDR1 WNHNN and CDR2 SYGVQD (reference sequence). The CDR3 bases are TGCGCCAGCAGTGAGTCGGTCGGACACCCATACTCTGGAAACACCATATATTTT. Its translation: CASSESVGHPYSGNTIYF.

This clone was recorded only once. Written as DNA, the CDR3 is TGTGCCAGCAGTCGGACAGGGTGGGGCACTGAAGCTTTCTTT. Its translation is CASSRTGWGTEAFF. The chain uses TRBV6-5 and TRBJ1-1; TRBD1 matches 8 bases. V trimming: 5 bases; J trimming: 4 bases; junction bases outside the gene matches: 6. Germline V gives CDR1 MNHEY, CDR2 SVGAGI. There are 14 residues in the CDR3.

V gene TRBV19 combines with J gene TRBJ1-6; no clear D gene. Germline CDR1 LNHDA, CDR2 SQIVND (reference sequence). The CDR3 covers 17 residues. V was clipped by 1 base and J by 0 bases, with 10 bases between them. CDR3 residues: CASSIARRSSYNSPLHF. The CDR3 DNA reads TGTGCCAGTAGTATAGCCCGACGGAGCTCCTATAATTCACCCCTCCACTTT.